The entry below describes one T cell receptor (beta chain). CDR1 MDHEN and CDR2 SYDVKM come from the germline V gene. The CDR3 runs 13 residues. V was trimmed by 3 bases and J by 0 bases, leaving 6 bases between them. In the original workflow: Using reference gene primer amplification, nucleated cell counts were estimated. Assay: immunoSEQ multiplex PCR; the TCRdb copy retains only in-frame clones and omits some. That table supplies the V and J calls and clone size; D and trimming were determined from the DNA. This table has 300,000 to 450,000 clones, about nine tenths appearing once. This entry belongs to a study of blood T cell repertoires in COVID-19. For the study at large: PBMCs, B-cell-depleted T cells, or T cells provided the cDNA or gDNA that made up the material.

The gene calls are TRBV28 and TRBJ2-7; D not certain. Material for sequencing was peripheral blood. This receptor was identified in a woman in her fifties or sixties with COVID-19, enrolled during active disease. CDR3 sequence (DNA): TGTGCCAGCAGTTTCTCCCCCTCCTACGAGCAGTACTTC. Amino acids: CASSFSPSYEQYF.